These 19 T cell receptor beta chains came from one sample sequenced in a study of Ad26.COV2.S vaccination and SARS-CoV-2 variants. Libraries were prepared by immunoSEQ multiplex PCR; TCRdb keeps only in-frame clonotypes and omits some of them. The sample lists about 680,000 clones, 89% occurring once. Treatment here: over 15 received Ad26.COV2.S at low or high dose, single or two shots; a few received placebo; per-sample allocation not given. Sampling was done on day 63 after the first vaccine or placebo injection. The sample was peripheral blood, taken in a trial of Ad26.COV2.S vaccine versus placebo. All receptors come from a person aged 18-65 years who received the Ad26.COV2.S COVID-19 vaccine or a placebo.

The chain is built from TRBV6-2 or TRBV6-3 and TRBJ2-3; possible D gene TRBD2, 5 bases. This CDR3 is 15 amino acids long. Trimming took off 6 bases at V and 1 base at J, with 14 bases between the two ends. Germline V CDR1 and CDR2: MNHEY, SVGEGT. The CDR3 loop is CASRYRTPGTDTQYF. For the CDR3, the DNA is TGTGCCAGCAGATACCGGACTCCCGGCACAGATACGCAGTATTTT.

V is TRBV7-6 and J is TRBJ2-2; D is ambiguous. Trimming left V 8 bases short and J 6 bases short, with 10 bases between. Germline V gene data show CDR1 as SGHVS and CDR2 as FNYEAQ. The CDR3 runs 12 residues. CDR3 sequence (DNA): TGTGCCAGCTACGCCACTCCCGGGGAGCTGTTTTTT. This codes for CASYATPGELFF. The variable domain in full, with the rest retrieved from reference TRBV7-6 and TRBJ2-2, is GAGVSQSPRYKVTKRGQDVALRCDPISGHVSLYWYRQALGQGPEFLTYFNYEAQQDKSGLPNDRFSAERPEGSISTLTIQRTEQRDSAMYRCASYATPGELFFGEGSRLTVL.

This chain joins TRBV5-1 and TRBJ2-3; tentatively, D is TRBD2 (6 bases). The CDR3 has 16 residues. Trimming removed 0 bases from V and 4 bases from J, with 15 bases in between. Germline V gene data show CDR1 as SGHRS and CDR2 as YFSETQ. The CDR3 region has the DNA TGCGCCAGCAGCTTGGGGGGTGTCGGGAGCGCAGATACGCAGTATTTT. It codes for CASSLGGVGSADTQYF.

This chain links TRBV5-1 with TRBJ2-2; no definite D call. Germline-derived CDR1 and CDR2 are SGHRS and YFSETQ. V was cut by 6 bases and J by 5 bases, with 14 bases left in between. This CDR3 region has 14 residues. The CDR3 loop is CASTLRLETGELFF. The DNA of the CDR3 is TGCGCCAGCACCCTGAGGCTGGAGACCGGGGAGCTGTTTTTT.

This chain connects TRBV19 to TRBJ1-3; D gene unclear. This CDR3 is 13 amino acids long. CDR1 LNHDA and CDR2 SQIVND come from the germline V gene (reference sequence). V was clipped by 4 bases and J by 7 bases, with 11 bases between them. The CDR3 DNA reads as TGTGCCAGTAGTAGCCCCGGCCGGAACACCATATATTTT. Translation gives CASSSPGRNTIYF.

This chain links TRBV27 with TRBJ2-2, with D possibly TRBD1 on 5 matching bases. This CDR3 spans 15 amino acids. Trimming took 8 bases from V and 2 from J, leaving 15 bases between them. CDR1 is MNHEY and CDR2 is SMNVEV in the germline V gene (reference sequence). Here the CDR3 reads CASQRTLTNTGELFF. CDR3 nucleotide sequence: TGTGCCAGCCAACGGACACTGACTAACACCGGGGAGCTGTTTTTT.

This chain joins TRBV5-1 and TRBJ2-7, with 7 bases identical to TRBD1. CDR3 size: 16 residues. J lost 2 bases, V lost 1 base, and 9 bases had no gene match. The germline CDR1 and CDR2 sequences are SGHRS and YFSETQ. CDR3 DNA sequence: TGCGCCAGCAGCTTGCCGGGACAGTCATACACCTACGAGCAGTACTTC. Its translation: CASSLPGQSYTYEQYF.

This clone appeared a single time. V usage is TRBV6-5 and J usage is TRBJ1-2; weak D call: TRBD1 (5 bases). The CDR3 sequence is 14 residues long. Trimming stripped 2 bases from V and 4 bases from J, with 11 bases between. From germline, CDR1 is MNHEY and CDR2 SVGAGI. CDR3 coding DNA: TGTGCCAGCAGTTACACCGGGGCCCTCTATGGCTACACCTTC. Translating it yields CASSYTGALYGYTF.

The chain uses TRBV13 and TRBJ2-7; 7 bases agree with TRBD1. V shed 1 base and J 5 bases; nucleotides not matched to a gene: 8. CDR1 and CDR2 from the germline V gene are PRHDT and FYEKMQ (reference sequence). The CDR3 spans 15 residues. The CDR3 bases are TGTGCCAGCAGCTTAGAGGGGGCAGGACACCACGAGCAGTACTTC. Translation: CASSLEGAGHHEQYF.

This chain connects TRBV12-3 or TRBV12-4 to TRBJ2-7; D perhaps matches TRBD2 (6 bases). The CDR3 is 13 residues long. Between the trimmed V and J ends, which lost 6 bases and 9 bases, there was a span of 18 bases. CDR3 protein: CASRSSAQMRQYF. The CDR3 DNA sequence: TGTGCCAGCAGGTCTAGCGCCCAGATGCGGCAGTACTTC.

V is TRBV12-3 or TRBV12-4 and J is TRBJ1-3, with unresolved D. There are 13 residues in the CDR3. V lost 2 bases to trimming and J lost 0 bases, with 2 bases between them. The CDR3 loop is CASSLHSGNTIYF. As DNA, the CDR3 is TGTGCCAGCAGTTTACACTCTGGAAACACCATATATTTT.

This CDR3 reads CASSYLPQGLSGNTIYF. In DNA, the CDR3 is TGTGCCAGCAGCTACCTCCCACAGGGCCTCTCTGGAAACACCATATATTTT. V and J are TRBV13 and TRBJ1-3, with D possibly TRBD1 on 6 matching bases. The CDR3 is 17 residues long. Between the trimmed V and J ends, which lost 4 bases and 0 bases, there was a span of 16 bases. The V gene's germline CDR1 is PRHDT and CDR2 FYEKMQ (reference sequence).

V is TRBV12-5 and J is TRBJ2-5, with D perhaps matching TRBD2 (5 bases). Trimming shortened V by 11 bases and J by 6 bases, and 19 bases separated the two germline ends. Germline loops: CDR1 LGHNT, CDR2 FRNRAP. CDR3 length equals 13 residues. The DNA of the CDR3 is TGTGCTGGGTCGGACGAGGGTTTGAAGACCCAGTACTTC. Its translation is CAGSDEGLKTQYF.

This clone appeared once. This chain links TRBV18 with TRBJ2-3, with D tentatively TRBD2 (6 bases). Germline V gene lookup returns CDR1 KGHSH and CDR2 LQKENI. V lost 6 bases to trimming and J lost 3 bases, with 10 bases between them. The CDR3 totals 13 residues. The CDR3 region is CASSVGGTDTQYF. In DNA, the CDR3 is TGTGCCAGCTCTGTTGGGGGGACAGATACGCAGTATTTT.

V gene TRBV19 combines with J gene TRBJ1-4; D is possibly TRBD1 (6 bases). The germline V and J ends were trimmed by 2 bases and 0 bases, with 19 bases remaining between them. Germline CDR1 is LNHDA and CDR2 is SQIVND (reference sequence). There are 19 residues in the CDR3. The CDR3 protein is CASSIYGFRGVPTNEKLFF. The CDR3 DNA follows: TGTGCCAGTAGTATATACGGGTTCAGGGGTGTTCCAACTAATGAAAAACTGTTTTTT.

The rearrangement links TRBV12-3 or TRBV12-4 to TRBJ2-4, with 8 bases identical to TRBD1. J was trimmed by 8 bases and V by 6 bases; bases with no gene match: 6. The CDR3 runs 13 residues. CDR3 region: CASRRTGKDIQYF. The DNA of the CDR3 is TGTGCCAGCAGACGGACAGGGAAGGACATTCAGTACTTC.

This chain joins TRBV30 and TRBJ2-7; 12 positions agree with TRBD1. V lost 5 bases and J lost 6; bases outside the gene matches: 8. The CDR3 has 14 amino acids. The germline V gene encodes CDR1 GTSNPN and CDR2 SVGIG (reference sequence). The CDR3 reads CAWDTGTGGGEQYF. As DNA, the CDR3 is TGTGCCTGGGATACCGGGACAGGGGGCGGCGAGCAGTACTTC.

J is TRBJ2-1 and V is TRBV10-1, with D possibly TRBD1 on 6 matching bases. V gave up 2 bases and J gave up 15 bases, with 11 bases separating them. The CDR3 length is 11 residues. Germline V gene data show CDR1 as WNHNN and CDR2 as SYGVQD (reference sequence). CDR3 protein: CASSEGRGMFF. The CDR3 DNA is TGCGCCAGCAGTGAGGGAAGGGGGATGTTCTTC.

The chain employs TRBV10-1 and TRBJ1-6, with TRBD1 matching 8 bases. V trimming: 7 bases; J trimming: 7 bases; junction bases outside the gene matches: 3. The CDR3 sequence is 13 residues long. Germline V gene lookup returns CDR1 WNHNN and CDR2 SYGVQD (reference sequence). The CDR3: CASTRDRNSPLHF. In DNA form, the CDR3 reads TGCGCCAGCACCAGGGACAGGAATTCACCCCTCCACTTT.